Listed below are T cell receptor beta chains from one sample, sequenced in a study of cytomegalovirus exposure and HLA in healthy donors. This table comes from immunoSEQ multiplex PCR, and its TCRdb copy is limited to in-frame clones, with some not included. The data show 150,000 to 160,000 clones, approximately 86% seen once. Source material: PBMCs. These receptors all stem from a human donor in good health. Both conserved end residues are part of each CDR3. Each record gives: V gene, J gene, D gene, clone size, CDR3 DNA, CDR3 protein. A D gene is named only where the DNA matches it firmly. Size tells how often a clone was seen (once, few, many) or the class of an expanded clone, and some rows leave it out.

TRBV6-6	TRBJ1-2	-	-	TGTGCCAGCAGGCTAGGAACAGGTGCTAACTATGGCTACACCTTC	CASRLGTGANYGYTF
TRBV5-1	TRBJ2-2	-	-	TGCGCCAGCAAGGGTTTTCTAGGGAGGATTGACACCGGGGAGCTGTTTTTT	CASKGFLGRIDTGELFF
TRBV29-1	TRBJ2-7	-	-	TGCAGCGCCGTTCCCGCACACTCCTACGAGCAGTACTTC	CSAVPAHSYEQYF
TRBV28	TRBJ2-7	-	-	TGTGCCACCGGACAGATCTCCTACGAGCAGTACTTC	CATGQISYEQYF
TRBV4-3	TRBJ1-1	-	-	TGCGCCAGCAGCCAAGTCCCGGGATCCACTGAAGCTTTCTTT	CASSQVPGSTEAFF
TRBV18	TRBJ1-1	-	-	TGTGCCAGCTCACCTATGACGGGGAACACTGAAGCTTTCTTT	CASSPMTGNTEAFF
TRBV28	TRBJ2-7	-	once	TGTGCCAGCAAGGGGGTGTCGGAAGGGGAGCAGTACTTC	CASKGVSEGEQYF
TRBV30	TRBJ1-5	-	-	TGTGCCTACCTTGGGAGGGGCTCCAATCAGCCCCAGCATTTT	CAYLGRGSNQPQHF
TRBV2	TRBJ1-5	-	-	TGTGCCAGCAGTGACCCGGGCTGGGACTCCTCGTCGCCCCAGCATTTT	CASSDPGWDSSSPQHF
TRBV5-1	TRBJ1-2	TRBD1	-	TGCGCCAGCAGCTTGTCCGACAGGGTCGATGGCTACACCTTC	CASSLSDRVDGYTF
TRBV6-6	TRBJ1-4	-	-	TGTGCCAACCTTGGGGCTTGGTGGGGAGAAAAACTGTTTTTT	CANLGAWWGEKLFF
TRBV28	TRBJ1-5	TRBD1	-	TGTGCCAGCAGTTTACTGACAGGGGGGCATCAGCCCCAGCATTTT	CASSLLTGGHQPQHF
TRBV29-1	TRBJ1-2	-	-	TGCAGCGTCAGACAGGTGCTAAACTATGGCTACACCTTC	CSVRQVLNYGYTF
TRBV4-1	TRBJ1-5	TRBD1	-	TGCGCCAGCAGCCAAGGGTTGGGACAGGGGGGCAATCAGCCCCAGCATTTT	CASSQGLGQGGNQPQHF
TRBV11-2	TRBJ2-1	TRBD1	-	TGTGCCAGCAGCCCTAGCTTGTGGCCCGGGCAGGGGGCCTACAATGAGCAGTTCTTC	CASSPSLWPGQGAYNEQFF
TRBV14	TRBJ2-3	TRBD2	-	TGTGCCAGCAGCCAAGATTTCGCTAGCGGGTTCACAGATACGCAGTATTTT	CASSQDFASGFTDTQYF
TRBV2	TRBJ2-4	-	-	TGTGCCAGCAGTGAGGAAGGTCGGGGAGCCAAAAACATTCAGTACTTC	CASSEEGRGAKNIQYF
TRBV6-1	TRBJ1-2	-	few	TGTGCCAGCAGTGAGACATCGTTGGCCTTC	CASSETSLAF
TRBV15	TRBJ1-4	TRBD1	once	TGTGCCACCAGCAGTGAGGGACCCGGGGACAGAAGTAGGGAAAAACTGTTTTTT	CATSSEGPGDRSREKLFF
TRBV30	TRBJ2-5	-	-	TGTGCCTGGATGCGGGGGCCGAAGACCCAGTACTTC	CAWMRGPKTQYF
TRBV28	TRBJ2-2	TRBD2	few	TGTGCCAGCAGTTTATGGGGACTAGCGGGAGGGCCCGGGGAGCTGTTTTTT	CASSLWGLAGGPGELFF
TRBV25-1	TRBJ2-1	-	-	TGTGCCAGCAGAACGGGTTACAATGAGCAGTTCTTC	CASRTGYNEQFF
TRBV7-9	TRBJ2-7	-	-	TGTGCCAGCAGCTCAATACAGGTTCCTGTGCAGTACTTC	CASSSIQVPVQYF
TRBV28	TRBJ1-5	-	-	TGTGCCAGCAGTTCCCCCGGGGGGGAGCACAATCAGCCCCAGCATTTT	CASSSPGGEHNQPQHF
TRBV5-1	TRBJ1-1	TRBD1	-	TGCGCCAGCGGATCGGGACAGTCGAACACTGAAGCTTTCTTT	CASGSGQSNTEAFF
TRBV4-1	TRBJ2-7	-	once	TGCGCCAGCAGCCGTAGTATTGCCTCCTACGAGCAGTACTTC	CASSRSIASYEQYF
TRBV30	TRBJ2-5	TRBD1	-	TGTGCCTGGAGTGTCACAGGGGGGTACACCCAGTACTTC	CAWSVTGGYTQYF
TRBV19	TRBJ1-5	-	-	TGTGCCAGTAGTAGGGCAAGAAATCAGCCCCAGCATTTT	CASSRARNQPQHF
TRBV27	TRBJ2-1	-	few	TGTGCCAGCAGTTTAGCGGAGTCCTACAATGAGCAGTTCTTC	CASSLAESYNEQFF
TRBV2	TRBJ1-2	-	-	TGTGCCAGCAGTTTCCCCACACTTTTGACCAGTGGAGGGGTCACCGCAAACTATGGCTACACCTTC	CASSFPTLLTSGGVTANYGYTF
TRBV10-3	TRBJ1-1	-	-	TGTGCCATCAGTGAGTCGGCCAAGAACACTGAAGCTTTCTTT	CAISESAKNTEAFF
TRBV2	TRBJ2-1	TRBD2	few	TGTGCCACCTATCACCCGGGACTAGCGTCCAATGAGCAGTTCTTC	CATYHPGLASNEQFF
TRBV28	TRBJ2-7	-	-	TGTGCCAGCAGCACCGACTTTTCCTACGAGCAGTACTTC	CASSTDFSYEQYF
TRBV2	TRBJ1-5	-	-	TGTGCCAGCAACTCAGGGGAAAATCAGCCCCAGCATTTT	CASNSGENQPQHF
TRBV9	TRBJ2-2	TRBD2	once	TGTGCCAGCAGCGCCTCGAGTGGGACTAGTGGCACCGGGGAGCTGTTTTTT	CASSASSGTSGTGELFF
TRBV19	TRBJ2-1	-	-	TGTGCCAGTAGTGTCAGGGTTGACCCCTACAATGAGCAGTTCTTC	CASSVRVDPYNEQFF
TRBV7-7	TRBJ1-2	-	-	TGTGCTAGCAGCCATCTGACACCCCAATGCTACACCTTC	CASSHLTPQCYTF
TRBV19	TRBJ2-7	-	-	TGTGCCAGTAGTACGTTCACCCGCTGGCCCTACGAGCAGTACTTC	CASSTFTRWPYEQYF
TRBV7-3	TRBJ2-1	-	-	TGTGCCAGCAGCAACGACCTGGGGCATGAGCAGTTCTTC	CASSNDLGHEQFF
TRBV29-1	TRBJ1-2	TRBD1	-	TGCAGCGACCGGACAGGGCGATTAAATGGCTACACCTTC	CSDRTGRLNGYTF
TRBV28	TRBJ2-1	TRBD1	-	TGTGCCAGCAGTTTTCCCCTCCCAGGGGGCGCGCCTAGGAATGAGCAGTTCTTC	CASSFPLPGGAPRNEQFF
TRBV6-5	TRBJ1-2	-	once	TGTGCCAGCAGTACCCCTAGGGAGGCGAACTATGGCTACACCTTC	CASSTPREANYGYTF
TRBV27	TRBJ2-2	-	-	TGTGCCAGCAGTTATTACAGAAACACCGGGGAGCTGTTTTTT	CASSYYRNTGELFF
TRBV18	TRBJ1-2	-	-	TGTGCCAGCTCACCGAGAGGAAGCGGCTACACCTTC	CASSPRGSGYTF